This TCR beta chain was found in a study of beta chain features in type 1 diabetes. Sorting that relied on CD45RO/CCR7/CD25/CD127/CD95/CD27 yielded CD4+ naive, central memory, regulatory and stem cell-like memory cells. Findings of the study overall: Shortening that was moderate but significant affected the TCRB CDR3s of Type 1 diabetes patients in all four CD4+ subsets. Comparison showed that naive, central memory and Treg TCRB repertoires appeared more similar among patients than among healthy donors. Fewer insertions but more deletions were seen at VDJ junctions in type 1 diabetes patients.

This clone was counted between two and nine times. What it binds is not known. V dropped 4 bases and J dropped 8 bases, with 13 bases sitting between them. This CDR3 is built from 13 residues. CDR1 is SGHNT and CDR2 is YYREEE in the germline V gene (reference sequence). Expressed TCRB transcripts were sequenced after all isolated RNA was converted to cDNA. Profiling relied on immunoSEQ multiplex PCR, and the TCRdb table lists in-frame clones only, not all of them. This table holds under 500,000 clones, 30% found once. The specimen sequenced was naive CD4+ T cells from blood. The rearrangement joins TRBV5-4 to TRBJ2-1; D unclear. The source is a man between 18 and 35 years old in good health. The chain's CDR3 is CASSTTTVHEQFF. In DNA form, the CDR3 reads TGTGCCAGCAGCACCACGACTGTCCATGAGCAGTTCTTC.